This passage covers 7 T cell receptor beta chains from one sample sequenced in a study of CD8 T cells in Susac syndrome (dated by TCRdb to the late 2010s). Library generation was performed with the immunoSEQ multiplex PCR assay. RNA was extracted with the RNeasy kit and roughly 0.45 to 1 ug was reverse transcribed using random hexamers. TCRdb itself trimmed the public reads at Q25 with fastp, ran MiXCR and retained productive beta chains. Duplicate CDR3 protein sequences are folded into a single record with the most common DNA and genes. The sample yields about 200,000 distinct CDR3 sequences; 80% to 95% were counted once. Around 0.15% of the sample goes to the ten largest clones. Material: CD8+ T cells from PBMCs. Receptor source: a human donor with multiple sclerosis.

In DNA form, the CDR3 reads TGTGCCAGCAGTTCGGACAGTACCGAGCAGTACTTC. Its translation: CASSSDSTEQYF. V usage is TRBV6-5 and J usage is TRBJ2-7, with D perhaps TRBD1 (6 bases). V gave up 4 bases and J gave up 6 bases, with 10 bases separating them. Germline CDR1 MNHEY, CDR2 SVGAGI. The CDR3 contains 12 residues.

The V and J genes are TRBV9 and TRBJ2-1; 8 bases are shared with TRBD2. Germline CDR1 reads SGDLS; CDR2 reads YYNGEE. The CDR3 runs 16 residues. V dropped 2 bases and J dropped 6; count of bases not matched to a gene: 10. The CDR3 nucleotides read TGTGCCAGCAGCGTGCCCCTACTAGCGGAGCCCAATGAGCAGTTCTTC. Translated: CASSVPLLAEPNEQFF.

The chain uses TRBV7-9 and TRBJ1-1; D may be TRBD1 (6 bases). This CDR3 contains 15 residues. V was pared by 2 bases and J by 0 bases, with 10 bases between. Looked up from germline, CDR1 is SEHNR and CDR2 is FQNEAQ (reference sequence). CDR3 residues: CASSLRRGMNTEAFF. For the CDR3, the DNA is TGTGCCAGCAGCTTACGCAGGGGCATGAACACTGAAGCTTTCTTT.

The V gene is TRBV9, the J gene TRBJ1-2; D uncertain. The CDR3 extends over 14 amino acids. The V end was cut by 0 bases, the J end by 7 bases, with 13 bases between. CDR1 and CDR2 (germline): SGDLS, YYNGEE. CDR3 sequence: CASSVVGVVGGYTF. The CDR3 DNA reads as TGTGCCAGCAGCGTAGTAGGAGTGGTTGGTGGCTACACCTTC.

CDR3 in amino acids: CASSQGLPLYNEQFF. The CDR3 region has the DNA TGCGCCAGCAGCCAAGGACTACCCCTTTACAATGAGCAGTTCTTC. The rearrangement joins TRBV4-1 to TRBJ2-1, with D possibly TRBD2 on 5 matching bases. Germline V CDR1 and CDR2: MGHRA, YSYEKL. This CDR3 region has 15 residues. Trimming shortened V by 1 base and J by 4 bases, and 11 bases separated the two germline ends.

This clonotype was observed once. The rearrangement joins TRBV29-1 to TRBJ2-2, with TRBD2 identical over 8 bases. Germline-derived CDR1 and CDR2 are SQVTM and ANQGSEA. V dropped 3 bases and J dropped 1; count of bases not matched to a gene: 4. This CDR3 spans 15 amino acids. The DNA of the CDR3 is TGCAGCGTTGAGGAAGCGGGAGTGAACACCGGGGAGCTGTTTTTT. This gives the protein CSVEEAGVNTGELFF.

This clonotype came up once. The chain uses TRBV9 and TRBJ2-1; no clear D gene. The CDR3 covers 12 residues. From germline, CDR1 is SGDLS and CDR2 YYNGEE. The V gene lost 0 bases and the J gene lost 9 bases, with 7 bases spanning the gap. This CDR3 reads CASSVDIGEQFF. The CDR3 DNA follows: TGTGCCAGCAGCGTAGATATAGGTGAGCAGTTCTTC.